The text below deals with one TCR beta chain. The antigen it recognizes is unknown. Per-base qualities were not stored, and no clone one base away is much larger. The library was made by 5' RACE. Sequenced on an Illumina HiSeq 2500. A second PCR of about 6 to 11 cycles was run with a J-beta primer mix and a sample-barcoded 5' primer. Each TCR beta cDNA molecule received a unique molecular identifier from a template-switch 5' adaptor carrying 12 random nucleotides. Each sample yielded at least 2.5 million CDR3-containing paired-end reads. All of the RNA was converted into first-strand cDNA using the Mint cDNA synthesis kit, with a TRBC-specific oligonucleotide serving as the primer. Following uracil-DNA glycosylase treatment, all cDNA underwent a first 18-cycle PCR with the universal primers M1SS and BC2_uni_R. In the paper's pipeline: Each sample was normalized by randomly selecting 1 million high-quality reads, each carrying a distinct molecular identifier. Reads with shared molecular identifiers were discarded instead of being binned into consensus sequences. MiTCR, run with a Q25 quality threshold and the strictest error-elimination algorithm, handled CDR3 identification, clonotype clustering and error correction. Lower-bound total TCR beta diversity was estimated with a nonparametric unseen species model using Euler transformation. The raw public data were reprocessed by TCRdb itself: fastp quality trimming at Q25, MiXCR clonotype calling, in-frame beta chains only. Every entry covers one CDR3 protein and lists the most common genes and DNA from its rows. These V and J calls originate from TCRdb's pipeline instead of the authors' own analysis. This sample gives about 640,000 distinct CDR3 sequences in total; about 30% of them show up just once. Clones ranked in the top ten supply around a sixth of the sample.

This record belongs to a study of blood T cells in healthy people across ages (dated by TCRdb to between 2014 and 2017). Background on the whole study: In model experiments, roughly one uniquely barcoded TCR beta cDNA molecule per two T cells was captured by template switching. To track age-related changes in TCR beta repertoire diversity, the study relied on deep sequencing normalized with unique cDNA molecular identifiers. Donors were grouped into four age groups: young (average 16 years), middle-aged (about 38), aged (62) and long-lived (approximately 75). For two donors (one aged 18 to 30 and one aged 80 or older), the study analyzed two additional independent replicas of 1 million unique cDNA reads from the same blood draw. To avoid experimental bias, donors of different ages were randomly spread across the sequencing lanes. General conclusions and limits of the study: As age increased, observed TCR beta diversity per million T cells dropped in a roughly linear way, and a significant reduction was already evident by age roughly 40. The percentage of naive T cells measured by flow cytometry correlated strongly with observed TCR beta diversity. Compared with the aged group, the long-lived group had more naive CD4+ T cells, fewer expanded clones and increased TCR diversity, suggesting age selection. Donor CMV infection status was unknown, potentially confounding age-related changes in expanded clonotypes. Total diversity estimates from one million sequenced T cells were considered lower bounds and underestimates. Because profiling used bulk unsorted PBMCs, naive and antigen-experienced compartments could not be compared conclusively.

Trimming accounts for 0 bases at V and 6 bases at J, while the number of junction bases matched to no gene is 5. The germline V gene sets CDR1 to SGHVS and CDR2 to FQNEAQ. From the cysteine up to the phenylalanine, the CDR3 has a length of 16 residues. Just CDR3 DNA is preserved here, 48 bases in frame from base 1. The 39 donors, aged about 6 to 100 years, were systemically healthy Caucasian individuals from Russia. Each donor gave 8 to 10 milliliters of peripheral blood, collected into EDTA-treated Vacutainer tubes. Ficoll-Paque density-gradient centrifugation was used to isolate PBMCs, with at least 6.5 million per sample. Trizol reagent was used to extract total RNA from the PBMCs, yielding at least 5 micrograms per sample. For every donor, an aliquot of PBMCs went through flow cytometry to measure the percentages of naive CD45RAhigh/CD27high T cells.

The sequence was collected from a woman older than 75 in good health. Recombination joined TRBV7-8 with TRBJ1-6; the junction holds 7 bases that match TRBD1. Sequencing input: blood. The nucleotide sequence reads as follows: TGTGCCAGCAGCTTAGCGCAGGGGGGGACTAATTCACCCCTCCACTTT. Its protein reads: CASSLAQGGTNSPLHF.